This T cell receptor (beta chain) was found in a study of CD8 T cells in ankylosing spondylitis. The CDR3 totals 17 residues. The V and J ends lost 3 bases and 0 bases, in that order; junction bases with no gene match: 8. The V gene's germline CDR1 is MNHEY and CDR2 SMNVEV (reference sequence). TCRdb fed the 5' RACE reads into MiXCR, producing one record per CDR3 protein. The data show around 770,000 distinct CDR3 sequences, with under 20% seen just once and 19% held by the top ten. This clonotype has only a few counts. What it binds is unknown. Study outcomes and limitations: A motif of 7 or 8 highly homologous TCR beta variants was seen as apparently characteristic of ankylosing spondylitis blood.

What was sequenced was blood, either unsorted or a sorted T cell fraction (not recorded which). The sequence was obtained from a male donor with ankylosing spondylitis. The chain couples TRBV27 to TRBJ2-1; 7 bases agree with TRBD2. As DNA, the CDR3 is TGTGCCAGCAGTTTGGGTAGAGCGGGGCCCTCCTACAATGAGCAGTTCTTC. Translation gives CASSLGRAGPSYNEQFF.